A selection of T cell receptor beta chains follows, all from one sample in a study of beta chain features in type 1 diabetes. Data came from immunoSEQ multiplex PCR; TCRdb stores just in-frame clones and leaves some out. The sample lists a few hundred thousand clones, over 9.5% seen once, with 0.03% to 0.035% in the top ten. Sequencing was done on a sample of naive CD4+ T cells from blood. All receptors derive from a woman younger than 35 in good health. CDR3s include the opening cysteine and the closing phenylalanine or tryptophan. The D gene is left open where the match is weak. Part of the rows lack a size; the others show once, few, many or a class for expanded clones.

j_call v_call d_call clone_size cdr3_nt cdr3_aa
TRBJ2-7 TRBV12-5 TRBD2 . TGTGCTAGTGGTTTAGGGCTAGCGGGAGAATGGGAGCAGTACTTC CASGLGLAGEWEQYF
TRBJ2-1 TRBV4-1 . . TGCGCCAGCAGCCACCCCGCTAAAGGGAGAGATGAGCAGTTCTTC CASSHPAKGRDEQFF
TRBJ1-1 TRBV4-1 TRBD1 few TGCGCCAGCAGCCAAGAACGGGGGTTAGGGGGCGTTGGCACTGAAGCTTTCTTT CASSQERGLGGVGTEAFF
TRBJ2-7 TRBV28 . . TGTGCCAGCAGTTTGCGGGTTCCCCCCCCACAGTACTTC CASSLRVPPPQYF
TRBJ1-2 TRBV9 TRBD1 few TGTGCCAGCAGCGTAGGACAGGGCAACTATGGCTACACCTTC CASSVGQGNYGYTF
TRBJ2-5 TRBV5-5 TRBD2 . TGTGCCAGCAGACCAGTAGCGGGCGCCCGGGGGGAGACCCAGTACTTC CASRPVAGARGETQYF
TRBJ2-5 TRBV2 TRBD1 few TGTGCCAGCAGGGGGACAGGGTTGGGCCAAGAGACCCAGTACTTC CASRGTGLGQETQYF
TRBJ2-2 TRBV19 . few TGTGCCAGTGGAAAGACTAGGGACACCGGGGAGCTGTTTTTT CASGKTRDTGELFF
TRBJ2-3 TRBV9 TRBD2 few TGTGCCAGCAGCGTGGCGGGAGGGTCAGATACGCAGTATTTT CASSVAGGSDTQYF
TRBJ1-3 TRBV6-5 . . TGTGCCAGCATCAAGACTGCGACTGGAAACACCATATATTTT CASIKTATGNTIYF
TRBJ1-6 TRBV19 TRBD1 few TGTGCCAGTAGTACCCGGACAGGGGATAATTCACCCCTCCACTTT CASSTRTGDNSPLHF
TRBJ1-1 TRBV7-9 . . TGTGCCAGCAGCCCCCCCTACGTTATGAACACTGAAGCTTTCTTT CASSPPYVMNTEAFF
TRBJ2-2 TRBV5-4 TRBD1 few TGTGCCAGCAGCTCGAAGACAGGGTACACCGGGGAGCTGTTTTTT CASSSKTGYTGELFF
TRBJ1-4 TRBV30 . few TGTGCCTGGAGTAGAAGGGAGAATGAAAAACTGTTTTTT CAWSRRENEKLFF
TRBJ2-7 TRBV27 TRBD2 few TGTGCCAGCAGTTTAGGGTTTAGCGGGGCGGACGAGCAGTACTTC CASSLGFSGADEQYF
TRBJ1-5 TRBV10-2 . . TGCGCCAGCAGCGTCGGACAACTTGACCAGCCCCAGCATTTT CASSVGQLDQPQHF
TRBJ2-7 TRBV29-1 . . TGCAGCGTTATTGGGGAGTCCTACGAGCAGTACTTC CSVIGESYEQYF
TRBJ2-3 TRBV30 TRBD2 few TGTGCCTGGACTAGCGGGAGGGGGCTTGGAGATACGCAGTATTTT CAWTSGRGLGDTQYF
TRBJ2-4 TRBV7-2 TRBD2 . TGTGCCAGCAGCTTAACGGGGGGGCCGGGAAACATTCAGTACTTC CASSLTGGPGNIQYF
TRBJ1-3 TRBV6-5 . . TGTGCCAGCAGTGAATCGTCCGAGACCATATATTTT CASSESSETIYF
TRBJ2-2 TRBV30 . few TGTGCCTGGAGTGTAGCGCGGGTCACCGGGGAGCTGTTTTTT CAWSVARVTGELFF
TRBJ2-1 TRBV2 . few TGTGCCAGCAGCGCCGACAGGAGCTCCTACAATGAGCAGTTCTTC CASSADRSSYNEQFF
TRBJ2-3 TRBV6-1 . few TGTGCCAGCACCAGGGACTGGGGCACAGATACGCAGTATTTT CASTRDWGTDTQYF